This record covers a single TCR beta chain. Produced via immunoSEQ multiplex PCR; TCRdb's table is partial and in-frame only. In the table there are under 350,000 clones, over 85% of which are singletons. These data are taken from a study of blood T cell repertoires in COVID-19. Study summary: From T cells, B-cell-depleted T cells, or PBMCs came the material, which was cDNA or gDNA.

Germline lookup yields CDR1 KGHSH and CDR2 LQKENI. After removal of 6 bases from V and 6 bases from J, the junction contained 4 bases not matched to a gene. The CDR3 covers 13 residues. Participants came from around 25 US areas, aged roughly 18 to 100 years. The study counted Cohort 3 donors as recovered given two negative PCRs, clearance, or symptom resolution. The sample comprised PBMCs or T cells enriched from blood (not recorded which). This receptor was identified in a woman aged 55-69 years who had recovered from COVID-19. The chain combines TRBV18 with TRBJ2-3; 9 bases are a match to TRBD1. As DNA, the CDR3 is TGTGCCAGCTCTCAGGGACAGGGCGATACGCAGTATTTT. Its protein product is CASSQGQGDTQYF.